The sequence of this T cell receptor beta chain was determined in a study of regulatory T cells in long-lasting Graves disease. Regarding the study as a whole: The analysis examined peripheral blood only and excluded thyroid tissue.

In its sample, this clonotype was seen many times. Antigen: not known. The CDR3 is 13 residues long. CDR1 SGHDT and CDR2 YYEEEE come from the germline V gene. V lost 4 bases and J lost 7; bases outside the gene matches: 3. As for time point: newly diagnosed GD, antithyroid drugs for less than 3 months. Extracted RNA from PBMCs served as the source of the TCR library. Building the TCR beta libraries relied on iRepertoire HTBI primers, and CDR3 regions underwent Arm-PCR. Via MiXCR, TCRdb re-called the multiplex PCR reads, giving one row per CDR3 protein. The sample shows 440,000 or so distinct CDR3 sequences, under 15% of them seen only once. A further study also used this sample, focusing on T cells in Graves' hyperthyroidism and ophthalmopathy. Turning to that study: Diagnosis relied on clinical symptoms, serum thyroxine and TRAb, thyroid ultrasound and orbital computed tomography. The study used the HTBI primer set for a first-round RT-PCR of the TCR CDR3. Most thyroid clonotypes that were expanded above 0.001 also turned up in blood.

The clonotype was recovered from a young woman with Graves disease. The source was peripheral blood mononuclear cells (PBMCs), collected at new diagnosis, from a patient treated with antithyroid drugs. The chain combines TRBV5-6 with TRBJ1-5, with 9 bases that match TRBD1. CDR3 sequence (DNA): TGTGCCAGCAGCGGACAGGGGAAACAGCCCCAGCATTTT. Encoded protein: CASSGQGKQPQHF.